Shown below are 8 T cell receptor beta chains from a single sample sequenced in a study of CD4 and CD8 cells across lung adenocarcinoma regions. TCRdb recomputed calls from the PCR reads with MiXCR, one row per CDR3 protein. The sample holds some 4,000 distinct CDR3 sequences; around 69% are singletons and the top ten take roughly a fifth. The sequenced material came from CD4+ T cells from the margin of a lung tumor. The receptors derive from a male donor with lung adenocarcinoma. The CD4 and CD8 labels of this study may be unreliable.

The chain recombines TRBV7-8 with TRBJ2-5, with 9 bases that match TRBD2. Germline V CDR1 and CDR2: SGHVS, FQNEAQ. The CDR3 is made up of 17 amino acids. V lost 5 bases to trimming and J lost 11 bases; unmatched junction nucleotides: 21. CDR3 DNA: TGTGCCAGCAGCCCCCCCTCCGCGGGGGGGCGTTCGAATGAGCAGTACTTC. Protein: CASSPPSAGGRSNEQYF.

The chain joins TRBV7-2 to TRBJ2-1; D is unclear. Gene TRBJ2-7 matches the end of the DNA better, so the J call may be wrong. CDR1 is SGHTA, CDR2 FQGNSA, per germline. The CDR3 sequence is 13 residues long. CDR3 nucleotide sequence: TGTGCCAGCAGCTTAGTGATGGACGGGGAGCAGTACTTC. Protein product: CASSLVMDGEQYF.

This chain joins TRBV6-1 and TRBJ2-5; 12 nucleotides align to TRBD2. The J call may be incorrect, as the DNA end agrees better with TRBJ2-7. CDR1 and CDR2 (germline): MNHNS, SASEGT. The CDR3 extends over 15 amino acids. CDR3 in DNA: TGTGCCAGCAGTGAGGAGACTAGCGGGGGCTACGAGCAGTACTTC. It is translated as CASSEETSGGYEQYF.

This clonotype appeared once. The chain employs TRBV28 and TRBJ2-3, with D perhaps matching TRBD1 (6 bases). V lost 3 bases, J lost 5 bases, and 12 bases lay in between. CDR1 and CDR2 from the germline V gene are MDHEN and SYDVKM. The CDR3 length is 14 residues. The CDR3 sequence: CASSLTGGEDTQYF. The DNA of the CDR3 is TGTGCCAGCAGTTTGACAGGTGGGGAAGATACGCAGTATTTT.

The count of this clonotype is one. One end of the junction is discordant with germline, which a read error may explain. The rearrangement uses TRBV27 and TRBJ2-1, with D possibly matching TRBD2 (6 bases). The CDR3 sequence is 12 residues long. The germline V gene has CDR1 MNHEY and CDR2 SMNVEV (reference sequence). CDR3 nucleotide sequence: TGTGCCAGCAGTCACACCACCGGGGGACTCACATTC. It translates to CASSHTTGGLTF.

V gene TRBV11-2 combines with J gene TRBJ2-5; weak D call: TRBD1 (6 bases). The CDR3 runs 15 residues. The germline V gene has CDR1 SGHAT and CDR2 FQNNGV. Trimming shortened V by 1 base and J by 4 bases, and 13 bases separated the two germline ends. The CDR3 spells CASSLATGTRETQYF. The CDR3, as DNA: TGTGCCAGCAGCTTAGCCACCGGGACAAGAGAGACCCAGTACTTC.

In this sample, this clonotype turned up a few times. V usage is TRBV6-1 and J usage is TRBJ1-4; tentatively, D is TRBD1 (6 bases). The V end lost 6 bases, the J end lost 2 bases, and 28 bases lay between the germline ends. The CDR3 covers 20 residues. CDR1 is MNHNS, CDR2 SASEGT, per germline. CDR3 nucleotides: TGTGCCAGCAGGGACCTCGCGATCGAGCACAGGGTCGGGACTAATGAAAAACTGTTTTTT. This translates into CASRDLAIEHRVGTNEKLFF.

J is TRBJ2-1 and V is TRBV6-1, with TRBD1 matching 9 bases. Germline CDR1 is MNHNS and CDR2 is SASEGT. The CDR3 contains 15 residues. Germline trimming cut 6 bases from V and 9 bases from J; bases unmatched to any gene: 12. CDR3 loop: CASRRDRANNGEQFF. The CDR3 nucleotides read TGTGCCAGCAGACGGGACAGGGCGAACAACGGTGAGCAGTTCTTC.